The clone carrying this T cell receptor (beta chain) has a single count. This sample stems from a study of blood T cell repertoires in COVID-19. The overall study: The samples span acute and convalescent COVID-19 from the United States, Italy and Spain. PBMCs, B-cell-depleted T cells, or T cells were the source of the cDNA or gDNA that made up the material.

In the study's own analysis: Using reference gene primer amplification, nucleated cell counts were estimated. Libraries were prepared by immunoSEQ multiplex PCR; TCRdb keeps only in-frame clonotypes and omits some of them. From that table come the V and J calls and clone size; the DNA was used to work out D and trimming. Here the sample spans roughly 170,000 clones, over 65% being singletons. V lost 4 bases to trimming and J lost 3 bases; unmatched junction nucleotides: 10. The CDR3 length is 16 residues. Germline loops: CDR1 MNHEY, CDR2 SMNVEV (reference sequence). The sequencing sample was made of peripheral blood. This chain connects TRBV27 to TRBJ2-7, with 9 bases lining up with TRBD2. This clonotype was obtained from a woman of 80 years or more with acute or convalescent COVID-19. CDR3 loop: CASSSPSSGNHYEQYF. CDR3 bases: TGTGCCAGCAGTTCGCCTTCTAGCGGGAATCACTACGAGCAGTACTTC.